The sequence of this T cell receptor (beta chain) was determined in a study of blood T cell repertoires in COVID-19. The wider study: The United States, Italy and Spain provided the acute and convalescent COVID-19 samples. From T cells, B-cell-depleted T cells, or PBMCs came the material, which was cDNA or gDNA.

In the original processing: Estimated nucleated cell counts came from reference gene primer amplification. Produced via immunoSEQ multiplex PCR; TCRdb's table is partial and in-frame only. Clonal size and the V and J genes are those of that table, whereas D and trimming came from the DNA. The sample carries about 260,000 clones, about 80% recorded once. Germline assignment: CDR1 KGHDR and CDR2 SFDVKD. The CDR3 length is 12 residues. Losses at the gene ends were 10 bases for V and 10 bases for J; bases not matched to a gene: 9. Source material: peripheral blood. This clonotype was obtained from a human donor in a cohort sampled during active COVID-19. This chain uses TRBV24-1 with TRBJ1-5; 7 bases fit TRBD1. The CDR3 sequence: CATTQGSGPQHF. The CDR3 nucleotides are TGTGCCACTACACAGGGGTCCGGTCCCCAGCATTTT.